The subject of this entry is one T cell receptor beta chain. Its antigen remains unknown. The sample comes from a study of siplizumab effects on memory and regulatory T cells. The CDR3 length is 12 residues. V lost 0 bases and J lost 2, with 3 bases in between. Per germline, CDR1 SGHDT and CDR2 YYEEEE. Clones were read by immunoSEQ multiplex PCR, and TCRdb kept only the in-frame ones, dropping some. This sample has approximately 58,000 clones, with approximately 93% found just once. Study results and caveats: A naive or memory phenotype could not be assigned to roughly 80-95% of the proliferating CD4+ or CD8+ clones. Siplizumab gave mappable alloreactive CD4+ clones an average Treg-derived fraction of less than 75%, against around 27% in controls.

The receptor was derived from a human donor in good health. The sample was CD8+ T cells sorted from blood. The chain combines TRBV5-6 with TRBJ2-7; D unclear. CDR3 DNA sequence: TGTGCCAGCAGCTTGGGGACCTACGAGCAGTACTTC. As protein: CASSLGTYEQYF.